This TCR beta chain was sequenced during a study of blood T cell repertoires in COVID-19. For the study at large: Some COVID-19 samples were acute and others convalescent; all came from the United States, Italy and Spain. Sources were T cells, B-cell-depleted T cells, or PBMCs; the material itself was cDNA or gDNA.

CDR3 length: 13 residues. Germline V CDR1 and CDR2: MDHEN, SYDVKM. V dropped 6 bases and J dropped 5; count of bases not matched to a gene: 2. Per the authors' pipeline: For nucleated cells, counts were estimated from reference gene primer amplification. The repertoire was sequenced with immunoSEQ multiplex PCR; TCRdb's copy has only in-frame clones and lacks some. That table furnishes V, J and clone size, whereas the DNA furnished D and trimming. The data show more than 100,000 clones, roughly 84% seen once. This sequence was found in a woman between 25 and 40 years old who had recovered from COVID-19. The chain recombines TRBV28 with TRBJ1-4; TRBD1 aligns across 8 bases. The sequencing sample was made of peripheral blood. In DNA form, the CDR3 reads TGTGCCAGCAGAGACAGGGGAAATGAAAAACTGTTTTTT. This sequence encodes CASRDRGNEKLFF. Full variable domain (rest looked up from reference TRBV28 and TRBJ1-4): DVKVTQSSRYLVKRTGEKVFLECVQDMDHENMFWYRQDPGLGLRLIYFSYDVKMKEKGDIPEGYSVSREKKERFSLILESASTNQTSMYLCASRDRGNEKLFFGSGTQLSVL.